The sequence of this TCR beta chain was determined in a study of T cells in localized non-small cell lung cancer. Points from the study as a whole: Tumor samples were not multi-region, leaving intratumor heterogeneity unexcluded. Highest T cell clonality was seen in uninvolved adjacent lung, surpassing that measured in tumor. Within adjacent lung there appeared a median approximately 60 of the top 100 tumor clones.

The assay was immunoSEQ multiplex PCR, and TCRdb's table has in-frame clones only and misses some. The data contain roughly 20,000 clones, 84% of them seen just once; the ten biggest clones take up 2% to 2.5%. Comments on this clone: Its antigen is not identified.

Specimen: peripheral blood, collected before any cancer treatment. This TCR came from a man aged 40 to 69 with stage I lung adenocarcinoma.

CDR3 in amino acids: CASSQDSQAGLETQYF. In DNA, the CDR3 is TGTGCCAGCAGCCAAGATAGTCAGGCAGGGCTAGAGACCCAGTACTTC. The V call is TRBV4-2, the J call TRBJ2-5; tentatively, D is TRBD1 (5 bases). V lost 0 bases to trimming and J lost 4 bases, with 15 bases between them. In germline, CDR1 is LGHNA, CDR2 YNFKEQ. The CDR3 has 16 amino acids.